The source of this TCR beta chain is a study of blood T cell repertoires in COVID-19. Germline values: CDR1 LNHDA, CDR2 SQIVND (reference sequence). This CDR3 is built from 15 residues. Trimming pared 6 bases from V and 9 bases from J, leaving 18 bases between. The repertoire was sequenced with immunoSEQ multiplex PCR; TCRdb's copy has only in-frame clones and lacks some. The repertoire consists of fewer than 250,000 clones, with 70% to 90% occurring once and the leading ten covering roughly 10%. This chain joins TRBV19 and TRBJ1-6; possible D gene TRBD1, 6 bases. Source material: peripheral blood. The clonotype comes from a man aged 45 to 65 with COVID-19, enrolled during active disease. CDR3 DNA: TGTGCCAGTAGCAGACCCCGGGACAAGCTTTCACCCCTCCACTTT. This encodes CASSRPRDKLSPLHF.